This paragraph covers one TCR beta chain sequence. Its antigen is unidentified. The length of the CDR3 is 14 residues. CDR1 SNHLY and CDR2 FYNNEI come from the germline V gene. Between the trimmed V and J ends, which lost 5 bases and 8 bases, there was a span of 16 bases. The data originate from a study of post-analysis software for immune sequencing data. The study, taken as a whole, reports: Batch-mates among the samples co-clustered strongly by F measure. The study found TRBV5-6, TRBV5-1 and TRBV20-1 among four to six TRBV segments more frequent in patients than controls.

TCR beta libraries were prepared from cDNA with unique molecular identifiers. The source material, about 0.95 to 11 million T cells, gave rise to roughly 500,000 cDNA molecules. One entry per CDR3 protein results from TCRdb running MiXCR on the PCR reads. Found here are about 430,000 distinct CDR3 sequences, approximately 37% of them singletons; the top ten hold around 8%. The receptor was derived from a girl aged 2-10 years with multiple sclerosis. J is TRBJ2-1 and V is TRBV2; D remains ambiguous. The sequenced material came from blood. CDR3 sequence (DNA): TGTGCCAGCAGTTCCAAGGGAAACGCGTATGAGCAGTTCTTC. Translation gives CASSSKGNAYEQFF.